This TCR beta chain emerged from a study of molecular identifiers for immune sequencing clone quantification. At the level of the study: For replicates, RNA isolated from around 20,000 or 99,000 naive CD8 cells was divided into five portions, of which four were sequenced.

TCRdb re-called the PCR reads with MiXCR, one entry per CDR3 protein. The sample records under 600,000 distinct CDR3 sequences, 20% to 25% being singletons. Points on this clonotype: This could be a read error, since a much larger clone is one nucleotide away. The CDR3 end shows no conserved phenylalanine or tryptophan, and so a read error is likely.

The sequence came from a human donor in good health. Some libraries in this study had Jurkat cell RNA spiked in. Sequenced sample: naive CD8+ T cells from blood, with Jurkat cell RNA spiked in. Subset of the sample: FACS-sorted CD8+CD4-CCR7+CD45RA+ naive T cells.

CDR3 residues: CASSSGTGVTEAFY. CDR3 sequence (DNA): TGTGCCAGCAGCAGCGGGACAGGGGTAACTGAAGCTTTCTAT. The V call is TRBV7-9, the J call TRBJ1-1, with 10 bases aligning to TRBD1. The CDR3 covers 14 residues. V lost 5 bases to trimming and J lost 5 bases; unmatched junction nucleotides: 5. Germline loops: CDR1 SEHNR, CDR2 FQNEAQ (reference sequence).